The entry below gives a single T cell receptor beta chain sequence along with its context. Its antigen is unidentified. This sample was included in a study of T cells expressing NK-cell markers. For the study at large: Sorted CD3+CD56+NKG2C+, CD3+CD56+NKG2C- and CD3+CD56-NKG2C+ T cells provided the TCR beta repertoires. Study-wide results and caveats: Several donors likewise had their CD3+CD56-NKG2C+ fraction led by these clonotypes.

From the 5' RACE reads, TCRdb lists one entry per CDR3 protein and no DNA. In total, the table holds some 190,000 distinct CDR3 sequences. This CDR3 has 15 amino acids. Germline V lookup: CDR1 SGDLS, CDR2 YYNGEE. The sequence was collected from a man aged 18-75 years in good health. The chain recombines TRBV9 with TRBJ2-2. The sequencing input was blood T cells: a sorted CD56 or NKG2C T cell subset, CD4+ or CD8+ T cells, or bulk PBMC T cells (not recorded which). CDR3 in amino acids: CASSVNGVNTGELFF. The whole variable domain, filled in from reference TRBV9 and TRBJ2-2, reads DSGVTQTPKHLITATGQRVTLRCSPRSGDLSVYWYQQSLDQGLQFLIQYYNGEERAKGNILERFSAQQFPDLHSELNLSSLELGDSALYFCASSVNGVNTGELFFGEGSRLTVL.